These T cell receptor beta chains were read from a single sample in a study of blood T cells in healthy people across ages. MiXCR, run by TCRdb on the 5' RACE reads, gives a single entry per CDR3 protein. Of 600,000 to 900,000 distinct CDR3 sequences listed, about a quarter are singletons. The data were also submitted as part of a second study, on T cells of mothers and their children.

Sequenced input: blood. Receptor source: a boy younger than 18 in good health. The CDR3 runs from the conserved cysteine through the conserved F or W. The order of the fields is V gene, J gene, CDR3 protein.

v_call: TRBV28; j_call: TRBJ1-5; cdr3_aa: CASSLSSTGNQPQHF
v_call: TRBV28; j_call: TRBJ2-4; cdr3_aa: CASSFVTGTYF
v_call: TRBV5-1; j_call: TRBJ2-5; cdr3_aa: CASSSGTGGGETQYF
v_call: TRBV28; j_call: TRBJ2-5; cdr3_aa: CASSLSGSETQYF
v_call: TRBV20-1; j_call: TRBJ2-3; cdr3_aa: CSVPGTRSTDTQYF
v_call: TRBV18; j_call: TRBJ1-2; cdr3_aa: CASSPRTDYGYTF
v_call: TRBV20-1; j_call: TRBJ2-5; cdr3_aa: CSAAGTSGVFGQETQYF
v_call: TRBV2; j_call: TRBJ2-1; cdr3_aa: CASGRGTYNEQFF
v_call: TRBV7-9; j_call: TRBJ2-1; cdr3_aa: CASSSTSGISVGYF
v_call: TRBV4-1; j_call: -; cdr3_aa: CASSRSGGSDEQFF
v_call: TRBV20-1; j_call: TRBJ2-7; cdr3_aa: CSASAPPYEQYF
v_call: TRBV3-1; j_call: TRBJ2-5; cdr3_aa: CASSPTGTMVETQYF